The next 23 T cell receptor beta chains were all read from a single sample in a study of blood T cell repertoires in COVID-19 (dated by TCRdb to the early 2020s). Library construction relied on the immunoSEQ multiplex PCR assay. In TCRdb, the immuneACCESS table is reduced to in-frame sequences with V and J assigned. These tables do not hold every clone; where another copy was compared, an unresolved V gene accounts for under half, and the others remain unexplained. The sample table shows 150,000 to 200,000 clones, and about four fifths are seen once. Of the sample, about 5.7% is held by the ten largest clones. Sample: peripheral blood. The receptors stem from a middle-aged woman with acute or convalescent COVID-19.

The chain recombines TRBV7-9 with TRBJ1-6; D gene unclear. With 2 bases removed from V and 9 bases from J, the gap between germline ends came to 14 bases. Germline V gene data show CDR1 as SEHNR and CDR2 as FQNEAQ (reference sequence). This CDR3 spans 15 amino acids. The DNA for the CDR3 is TGTGCCAGCAGCTTAATGGCCGGGATCGGTTCACCCCTCCACTTT. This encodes CASSLMAGIGSPLHF. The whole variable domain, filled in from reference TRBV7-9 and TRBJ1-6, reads DTGVSQNPRHKITKRGQNVTFRCDPISEHNRLYWYRQTLGQGPEFLTYFQNEAQLEKSRLLSDRFSAERPKGSFSTLEIQRTEQGDSAMYLCASSLMAGIGSPLHFGNGTRLTVT.

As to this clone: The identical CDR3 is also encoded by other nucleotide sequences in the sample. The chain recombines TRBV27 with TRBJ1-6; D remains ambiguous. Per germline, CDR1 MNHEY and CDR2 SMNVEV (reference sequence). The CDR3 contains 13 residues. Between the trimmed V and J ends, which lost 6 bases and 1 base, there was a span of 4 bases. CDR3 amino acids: CASSSSYNSPLHF. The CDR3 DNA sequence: TGTGCCAGCAGCAGTTCCTATAATTCACCCCTCCACTTT.

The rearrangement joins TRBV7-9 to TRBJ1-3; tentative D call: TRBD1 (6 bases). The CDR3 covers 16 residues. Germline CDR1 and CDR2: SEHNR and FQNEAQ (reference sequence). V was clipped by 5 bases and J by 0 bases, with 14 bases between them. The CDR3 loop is CASSMRQAISGNTIYF. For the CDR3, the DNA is TGTGCCAGCAGCATGCGACAGGCGATCTCTGGAAACACCATATATTTT.

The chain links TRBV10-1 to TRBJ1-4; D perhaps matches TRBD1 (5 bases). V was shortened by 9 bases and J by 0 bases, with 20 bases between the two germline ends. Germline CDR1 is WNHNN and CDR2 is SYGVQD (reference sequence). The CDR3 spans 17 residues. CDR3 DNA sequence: TGCGCCAGGAACCCCCACAGACAGCGTGCAACTAATGAAAAACTGTTTTTT. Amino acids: CARNPHRQRATNEKLFF.

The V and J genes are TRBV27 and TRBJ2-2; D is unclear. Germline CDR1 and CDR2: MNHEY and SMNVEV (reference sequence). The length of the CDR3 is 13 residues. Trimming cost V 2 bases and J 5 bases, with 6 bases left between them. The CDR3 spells CASSLQTTGELFF. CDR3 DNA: TGTGCCAGCAGTTTACAAACTACCGGGGAGCTGTTTTTT.

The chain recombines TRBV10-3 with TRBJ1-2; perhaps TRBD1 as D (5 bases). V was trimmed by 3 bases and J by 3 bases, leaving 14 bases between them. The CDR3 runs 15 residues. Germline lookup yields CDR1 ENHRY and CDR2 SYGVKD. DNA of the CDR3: TGTGCCATCAGTGAAGGCAGGGAGGCGGACTATGGCTACACCTTC. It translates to CAISEGREADYGYTF.

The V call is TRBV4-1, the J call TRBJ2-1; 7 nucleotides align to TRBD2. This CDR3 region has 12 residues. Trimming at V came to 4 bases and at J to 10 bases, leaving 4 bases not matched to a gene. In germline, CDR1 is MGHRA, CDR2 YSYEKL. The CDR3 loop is CASSLRGEEQFF. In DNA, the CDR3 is TGCGCCAGCAGCCTTCGGGGGGAGGAGCAGTTCTTC.

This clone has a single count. CDR3 residues: CASSRISPGLPGHDEQFF. The CDR3 nucleotides read TGCGCCAGCAGTCGAATCTCACCGGGACTCCCCGGCCACGATGAGCAGTTCTTC. This chain joins TRBV23-1 and TRBJ2-1; tentative D call: TRBD2 (6 bases). TRBV23-1 is placed among ORFs of uncertain function. Between the trimmed V and J ends, which lost 4 bases and 8 bases, there was a span of 27 bases. This CDR3 is built from 18 residues.

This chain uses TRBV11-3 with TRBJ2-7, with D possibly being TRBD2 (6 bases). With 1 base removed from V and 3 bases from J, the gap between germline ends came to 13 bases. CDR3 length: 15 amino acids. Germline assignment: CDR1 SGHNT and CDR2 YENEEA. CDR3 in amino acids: CASSLGSASDYEQYF. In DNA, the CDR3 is TGTGCCAGCAGCTTAGGGAGCGCTAGCGACTACGAGCAGTACTTC.

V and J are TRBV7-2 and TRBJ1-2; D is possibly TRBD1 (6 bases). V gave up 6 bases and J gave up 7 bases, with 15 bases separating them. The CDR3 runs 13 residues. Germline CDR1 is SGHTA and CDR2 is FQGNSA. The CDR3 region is CASRLRTEAGYTF. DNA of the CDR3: TGTGCCAGCAGACTCCGGACAGAGGCTGGCTACACCTTC.

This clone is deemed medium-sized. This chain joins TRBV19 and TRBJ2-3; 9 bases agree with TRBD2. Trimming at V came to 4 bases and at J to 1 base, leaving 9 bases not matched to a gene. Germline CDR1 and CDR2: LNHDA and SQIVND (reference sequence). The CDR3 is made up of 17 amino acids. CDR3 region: CASSTSIAGEGTDTQYF. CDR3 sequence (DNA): TGTGCCAGTAGTACTTCGATAGCGGGAGAGGGCACAGATACGCAGTATTTT.

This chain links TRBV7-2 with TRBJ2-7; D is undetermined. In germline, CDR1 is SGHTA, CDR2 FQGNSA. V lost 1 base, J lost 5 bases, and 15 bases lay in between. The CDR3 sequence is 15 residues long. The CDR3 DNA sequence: TGTGCCAGCAGCTTAGAAGGCACTAATGGAAACGAGCAGTACTTC. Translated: CASSLEGTNGNEQYF.

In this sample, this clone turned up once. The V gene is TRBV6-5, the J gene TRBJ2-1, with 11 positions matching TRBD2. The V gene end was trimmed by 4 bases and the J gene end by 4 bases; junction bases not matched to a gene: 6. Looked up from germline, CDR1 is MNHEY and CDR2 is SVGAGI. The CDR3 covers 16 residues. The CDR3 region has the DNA TGTGCCAGCAGTTTCATACGACTAGCGGGGTACAATGAGCAGTTCTTC. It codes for CASSFIRLAGYNEQFF.

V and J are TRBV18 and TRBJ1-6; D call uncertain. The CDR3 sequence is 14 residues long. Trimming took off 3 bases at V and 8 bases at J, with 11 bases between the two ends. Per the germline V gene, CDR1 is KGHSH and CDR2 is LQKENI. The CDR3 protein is CASSPTQLDSPLHF. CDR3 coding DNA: TGTGCCAGCTCACCGACACAGCTGGATTCACCCCTCCACTTT.

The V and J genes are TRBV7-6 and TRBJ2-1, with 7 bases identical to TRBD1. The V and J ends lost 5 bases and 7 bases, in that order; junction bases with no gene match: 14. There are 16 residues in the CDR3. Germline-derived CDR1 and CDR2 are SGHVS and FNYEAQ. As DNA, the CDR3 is TGTGCCAGCAGCCCCCAGGGGGTCAACGGGCCAAATGAGCAGTTCTTC. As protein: CASSPQGVNGPNEQFF.

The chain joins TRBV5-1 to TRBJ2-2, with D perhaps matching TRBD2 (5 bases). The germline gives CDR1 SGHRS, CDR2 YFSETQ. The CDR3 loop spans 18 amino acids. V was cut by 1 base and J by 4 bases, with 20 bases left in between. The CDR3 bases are TGCGCCAGCAGCTTGTTATTTTTCGGGCGGGCTGGCACCGGGGAGCTGTTTTTT. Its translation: CASSLLFFGRAGTGELFF.

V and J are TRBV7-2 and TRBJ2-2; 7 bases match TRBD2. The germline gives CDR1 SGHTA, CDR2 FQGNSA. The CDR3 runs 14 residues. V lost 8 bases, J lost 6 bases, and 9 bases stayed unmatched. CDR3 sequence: CASFWAGAAGELFF. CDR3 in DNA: TGTGCCAGCTTCTGGGCGGGAGCGGCCGGGGAGCTGTTTTTT.

This chain's CDR3 is CASTPRENSPLHF. In DNA form, the CDR3 reads TGTGCCAGCACCCCCCGGGAGAATTCACCCCTCCACTTT. V gene TRBV6-5 combines with J gene TRBJ1-6; D is ambiguous. Germline loops: CDR1 MNHEY, CDR2 SVGAGI. The CDR3 is 13 amino acids. V was shortened by 7 bases and J by 7 bases, with 11 bases between the two germline ends.

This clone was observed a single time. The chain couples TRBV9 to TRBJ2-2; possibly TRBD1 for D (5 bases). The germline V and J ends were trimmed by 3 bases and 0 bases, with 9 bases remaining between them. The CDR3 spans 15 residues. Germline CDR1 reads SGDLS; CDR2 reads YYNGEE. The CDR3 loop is CASSETVTNTGELFF. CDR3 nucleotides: TGTGCCAGCAGCGAGACAGTTACGAACACCGGGGAGCTGTTTTTT.

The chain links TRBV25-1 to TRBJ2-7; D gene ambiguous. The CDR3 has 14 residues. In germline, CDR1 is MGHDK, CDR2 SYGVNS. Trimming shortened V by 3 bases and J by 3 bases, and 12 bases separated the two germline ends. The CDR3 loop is CASSELSPIYEQYF. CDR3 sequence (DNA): TGTGCCAGCAGTGAGCTAAGCCCCATCTACGAGCAGTACTTC.

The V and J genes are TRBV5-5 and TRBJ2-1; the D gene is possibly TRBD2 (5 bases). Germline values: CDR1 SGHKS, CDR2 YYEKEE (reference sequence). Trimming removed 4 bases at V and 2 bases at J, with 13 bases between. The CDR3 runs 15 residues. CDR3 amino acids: CASSELVLTYNEQFF. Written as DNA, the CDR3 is TGTGCCAGCAGCGAACTAGTACTGACCTACAATGAGCAGTTCTTC.

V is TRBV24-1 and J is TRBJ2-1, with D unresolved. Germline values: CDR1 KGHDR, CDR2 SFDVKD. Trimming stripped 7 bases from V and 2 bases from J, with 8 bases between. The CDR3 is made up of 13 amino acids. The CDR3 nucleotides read TGTGCCACCAGCCCCAGTCCCTACAATGAGCAGTTCTTC. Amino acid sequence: CATSPSPYNEQFF.

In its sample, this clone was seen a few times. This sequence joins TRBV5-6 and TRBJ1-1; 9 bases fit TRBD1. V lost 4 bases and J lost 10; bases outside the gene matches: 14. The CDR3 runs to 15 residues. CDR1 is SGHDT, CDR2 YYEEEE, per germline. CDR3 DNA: TGTGCCAGCAGCCCGGGCCAAAGGACAGGGGCAGGAGCTTTCTTT. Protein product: CASSPGQRTGAGAFF.